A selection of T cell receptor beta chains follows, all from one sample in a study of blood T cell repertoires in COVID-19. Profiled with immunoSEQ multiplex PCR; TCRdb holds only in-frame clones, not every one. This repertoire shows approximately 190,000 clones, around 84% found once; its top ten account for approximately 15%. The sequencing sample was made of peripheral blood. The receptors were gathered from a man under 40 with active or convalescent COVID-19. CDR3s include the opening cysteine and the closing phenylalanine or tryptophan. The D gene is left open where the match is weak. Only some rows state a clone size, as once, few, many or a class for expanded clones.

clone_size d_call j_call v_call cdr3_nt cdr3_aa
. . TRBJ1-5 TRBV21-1 TGTGCCAGCAGCGCTGTGCCAGGGAAGGTCAGCAATCAGCCCCAGCATTTT CASSAVPGKVSNQPQHF
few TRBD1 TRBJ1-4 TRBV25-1 TGTGCCACCACCAGGGGGAATGAAAAACTGTTTTTT CATTRGNEKLFF
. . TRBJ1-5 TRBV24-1 TGTGCCACCAGTGACGCAGGGGTGGGCAATCAGCCCCAGCATTTT CATSDAGVGNQPQHF
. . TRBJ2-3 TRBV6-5 TGTGCCAGCAGTTACTCGGGGGGGCGCGCAGATACGCAGTATTTT CASSYSGGRADTQYF
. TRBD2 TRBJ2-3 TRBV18 TGTGCCAGCTCGGCGACTAGCAGCACAGATACGCAGTATTTT CASSATSSTDTQYF
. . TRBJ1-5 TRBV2 TGTGCCAGCAGTTACACCGCTAGCAATCAGCCCCAGCATTTT CASSYTASNQPQHF
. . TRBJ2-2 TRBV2 TGTGCCAGCAGGACCAGGGCTGGGGCCAACACCGGGGAGCTGTTTTTT CASRTRAGANTGELFF
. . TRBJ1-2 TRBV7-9 TGTGCCAGCAGTGCCGAGACCGGGGGCTACACCTTC CASSAETGGYTF
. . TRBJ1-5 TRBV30 TGTGCCTGGAGTGAAGGACAGACACATCAGCCCCAGCATTTT CAWSEGQTHQPQHF
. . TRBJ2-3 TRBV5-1 TGCGCCAGCAGCGGAGGGCCTAGCACAGATACGCAGTATTTT CASSGGPSTDTQYF
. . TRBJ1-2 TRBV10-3 TGTGCCAGCCGACAGAATGGCTACACCTTC CASRQNGYTF
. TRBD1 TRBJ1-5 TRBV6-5 TGTGCCAGCACGGGACAGGGGGTCCGGCAGCCCCAGCATTTT CASTGQGVRQPQHF
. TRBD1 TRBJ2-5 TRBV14 TGTGCCAGCAGCCAAGACGGCGTCAGGGGGGAGACCCAGTACTTC CASSQDGVRGETQYF
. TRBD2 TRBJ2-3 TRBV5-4 TGTGCCAGCAGCACCATAGCGGGGGGGCCTGTAGATACGCAGTATTTT CASSTIAGGPVDTQYF
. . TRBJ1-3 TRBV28 TGTGCCAGCAGACCCAACCCGAGCTCTGGAAACACCATATATTTT CASRPNPSSGNTIYF
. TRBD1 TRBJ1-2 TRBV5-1 TGCGCCAGCAGCTGGGACAGGGGCATCAACTATGGCTACACCTTC CASSWDRGINYGYTF
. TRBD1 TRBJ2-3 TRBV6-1 TGTGCCAGCAGTGCCGGACAGGGCCGAGGGCGGGATACGCAGTATTTT CASSAGQGRGRDTQYF
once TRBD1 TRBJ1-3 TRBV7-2 TGTGCCAGCAGCCCTGCCGGGACAGGGGTATTGGGAAACACCATATATTTT CASSPAGTGVLGNTIYF
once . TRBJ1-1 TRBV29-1 TGCAGCGTTGTTCGGCTGGAGGCTGAAGCTTTCTTT CSVVRLEAEAFF
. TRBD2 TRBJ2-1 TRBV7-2 TGTGCCAGCAGCCCTCGGACTAGCGGGAACAATGAGCAGTTCTTC CASSPRTSGNNEQFF
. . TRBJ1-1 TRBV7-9 TGTGCCAGCAGCCTCGAGGCGCGGCGAGCTTTCTTT CASSLEARRAFF
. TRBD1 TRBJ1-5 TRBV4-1 TGCGCCAGCAGCCAAGAGACCGACAGGGGGCTTGCTAGTCAGCCCCAGCATTTT CASSQETDRGLASQPQHF
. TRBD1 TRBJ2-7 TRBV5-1 TGCGCCAGCAGCTTGTCTGGGACAGGCTCCTACGAGCAGTACTTC CASSLSGTGSYEQYF
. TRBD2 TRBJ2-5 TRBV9 TGTGCCAGCAGCGTGAGCGGGGGGACACAAGAGACCCAGTACTTC CASSVSGGTQETQYF
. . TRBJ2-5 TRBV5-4 TGTGCCAGCAGCTCCCCGGGTGGCGTGGAGACCCAGTACTTC CASSSPGGVETQYF
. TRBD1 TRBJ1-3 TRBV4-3 TGCGCCAGCAGCCAAGATCATCGGACAGGGACTGGAAACACCATATATTTT CASSQDHRTGTGNTIYF
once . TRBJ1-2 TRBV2 TGTGCCAGCAGTGAGTATTTCGGCTACACCTTC CASSEYFGYTF
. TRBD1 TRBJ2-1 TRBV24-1 TGTGCCACCAGCTTAGGACAGGGGTGGGATGAGCAGTTCTTC CATSLGQGWDEQFF
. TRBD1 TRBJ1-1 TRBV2 TGTGCCAGCAGCACCAAGCCGACAGGGCAGAACACTGAAGCTTTCTTT CASSTKPTGQNTEAFF
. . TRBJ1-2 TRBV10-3 TGTGCCATCAGTGACAGAGGTAACTATGGCTACACCTTC CAISDRGNYGYTF
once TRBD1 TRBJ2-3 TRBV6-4 TGTGCCAGCAGTGTTGGACAGGACACAGATACGCAGTATTTT CASSVGQDTDTQYF
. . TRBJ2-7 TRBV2 TGTGCCAGCAGTGAAAGTTTGCAGGGGATGGGCGAGCAGTACTTC CASSESLQGMGEQYF
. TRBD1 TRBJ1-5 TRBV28 TGTGCCAGCAGTCCGGACAGGGGCCAGCCCCAGCATTTT CASSPDRGQPQHF
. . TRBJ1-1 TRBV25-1 TGTGCCAGCAGTGAATCCAAGAACACTGAAGCTTTCTTT CASSESKNTEAFF
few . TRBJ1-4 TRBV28 TGTGCCAGCAGTGACTTGAGGAAGAAACTGTTTTTT CASSDLRKKLFF
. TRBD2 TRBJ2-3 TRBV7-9 TGTGCCAGCAGAATGGGACTAGCGGACACAGATACGCAGTATTTT CASRMGLADTDTQYF
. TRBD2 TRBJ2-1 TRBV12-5 TGTGCTAGTGGTTCGAGCGGGAGCGGGTACAATGAGCAGTTCTTC CASGSSGSGYNEQFF
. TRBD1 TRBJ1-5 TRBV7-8 TGTGCCAGCAGCACGGGGACAGTAAATAGCAATCAGCCCCAGCATTTT CASSTGTVNSNQPQHF
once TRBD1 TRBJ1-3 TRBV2 TGTGCCACCATCATCGCAGGGGGGAGAGGAAACACCATATATTTT CATIIAGGRGNTIYF
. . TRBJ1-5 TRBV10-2 TGCGCCAGCAGTGCTGTCGGGAATCAGCCCCAGCATTTT CASSAVGNQPQHF
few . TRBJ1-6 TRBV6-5 TGTGCCAGCAGAGCCTCAGGGGTACCCCTCCACTTT CASRASGVPLHF
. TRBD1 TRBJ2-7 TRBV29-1 TGCAGCGCCCGACAGGGGGCAGGCGAGCAGTACTTC CSARQGAGEQYF
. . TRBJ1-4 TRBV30 TGTGCCTGGAAACGCCGGGCAACTAATGAAAAACTGTTTTTT CAWKRRATNEKLFF
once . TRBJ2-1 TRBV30 TGTGCCTGGGGGGGAAACGGGATTTCCCATGAGCAGTTCTTC CAWGGNGISHEQFF
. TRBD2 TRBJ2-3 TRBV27 TGTGCCAGCACCTCTCTTGGCGGGAGTAGGCAGTATTTT CASTSLGGSRQYF
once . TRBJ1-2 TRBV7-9 TGTGCCAGCAGCGAACGGGATTCCTCCATTAACTATGGCTACACCTTC CASSERDSSINYGYTF
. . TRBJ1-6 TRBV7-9 TGTGCCAGCAGCTCCCTCCGGGGGGCGCAGAATTCACCCCTCCACTTT CASSSLRGAQNSPLHF
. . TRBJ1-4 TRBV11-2 TGTGCCAGCAGTGTAAGGGGCCCAACTAATGAAAAACTGTTTTTT CASSVRGPTNEKLFF
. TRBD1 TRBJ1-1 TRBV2 TGTGCCAGCAGTGAAGTAACAGGGGGCACTGAAGCTTTCTTT CASSEVTGGTEAFF
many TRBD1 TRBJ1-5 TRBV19 TGTGCCAGTAGTATAGATAGCAGGGGGAATCAGCCCCAGCATTTT CASSIDSRGNQPQHF
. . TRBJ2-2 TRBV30 TGTGCCTGGAGGACTGTGAACACCGGGGAGCTGTTTTTT CAWRTVNTGELFF
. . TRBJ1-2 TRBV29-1 TGCAGCGTTGAAGATCTGGCTGGCTACACCTTC CSVEDLAGYTF
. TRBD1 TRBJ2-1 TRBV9 TGTGCCAGCAGCACGACAGGGGGCTCTTACAATGAGCAGTTCTTC CASSTTGGSYNEQFF
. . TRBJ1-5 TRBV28 TGTGCCAGCAGTTTTCCAGGGGCAATTTATAGCAATCAGCCCCAGCATTTT CASSFPGAIYSNQPQHF
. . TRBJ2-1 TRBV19 TGTGCCAGTAGTCTCCAGGGAATAGCCTACAATGAGCAGTTCTTC CASSLQGIAYNEQFF
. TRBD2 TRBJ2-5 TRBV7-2 TGTGCCAGCAGCGTACTAGCGGGAGTCGGTCCACAAGAGACCCAGTACTTC CASSVLAGVGPQETQYF
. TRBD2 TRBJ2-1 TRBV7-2 TGTGCCAGCAGCTTAGGGGGGGGACTAGCGGGAGCTGGTGAGCAGTTCTTC CASSLGGGLAGAGEQFF
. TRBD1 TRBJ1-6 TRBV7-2 TGTGCCAGCAGCTTAGGGGACAGAGATAATTCACCCCTCCACTTT CASSLGDRDNSPLHF
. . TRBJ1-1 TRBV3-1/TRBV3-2 TGTGCCAGCAGCCAAGATCGGCACAGTCTGAACACTGAAGCTTTCTTT CASSQDRHSLNTEAFF
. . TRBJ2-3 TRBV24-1 TGTGCCACCAGTGATTTAGGCCAGAGGCTAGGAGCAGATACGCAGTATTTT CATSDLGQRLGADTQYF